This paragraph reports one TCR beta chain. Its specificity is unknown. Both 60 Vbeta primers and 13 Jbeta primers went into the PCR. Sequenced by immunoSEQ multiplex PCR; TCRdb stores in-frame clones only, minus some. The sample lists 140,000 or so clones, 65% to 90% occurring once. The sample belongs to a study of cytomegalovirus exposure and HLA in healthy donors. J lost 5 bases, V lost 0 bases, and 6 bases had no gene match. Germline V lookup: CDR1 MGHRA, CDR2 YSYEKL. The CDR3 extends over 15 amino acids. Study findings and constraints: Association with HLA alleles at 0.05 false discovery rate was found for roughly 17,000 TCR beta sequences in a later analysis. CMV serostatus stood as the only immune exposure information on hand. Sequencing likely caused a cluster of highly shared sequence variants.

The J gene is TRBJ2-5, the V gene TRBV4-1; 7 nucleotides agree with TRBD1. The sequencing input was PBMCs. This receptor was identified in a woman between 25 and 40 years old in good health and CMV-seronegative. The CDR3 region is CASSQERGRWETQYF. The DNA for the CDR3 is TGCGCCAGCAGCCAAGAGAGGGGGCGCTGGGAGACCCAGTACTTC.